The sequence of this T cell receptor (beta chain) was determined in a study of cytomegalovirus exposure and HLA in healthy donors. At the level of the study: From about 179 million T cells, an earlier analysis saw roughly 120 million unique TCR beta sequences. Tens of millions of unique TCRs, all from HLA-typed donors, were included in an early release of the data.

Findings of the study overall: In an earlier analysis, most TCR beta V segments were productive about 90% or about 30% of the time. In terms of immune exposure information, only CMV serostatus was available.

This clone was seen once. The antigen is unknown. Trimming removed 8 bases from V and 4 bases from J, with 15 bases in between. The CDR3 totals 13 residues. Germline V gene lookup returns CDR1 SNHLY and CDR2 FYNNEI. The PCR ran on 60 Vbeta and 13 Jbeta primers. Method: immunoSEQ multiplex PCR; TCRdb's copy keeps in-frame clones and lacks some. This table holds over 150,000 clones, about 77% found once. The rearrangement uses TRBV2 and TRBJ2-7; tentative D call: TRBD1 (7 bases). Sequencing was performed on PBMCs. The source of this sequence is a male donor in good health and CMV-seropositive. This CDR3 is CASRRQGGYEQYF. CDR3 in DNA: TGTGCCAGCCGGAGACAGGGAGGATACGAGCAGTACTTC. Full variable domain (outside the CDR3, taken from reference TRBV2 and TRBJ2-7): EPEVTQTPSHQVTQMGQEVILRCVPISNHLYFYWYRQILGQKVEFLVSFYNNEISEKSEIFDDQFSVERPDGSNFTLKIRSTKLEDSAMYFCASRRQGGYEQYFGPGTRLTVT.